Below are 31 T cell receptor beta chains sequenced from a single sample in a study of T cell changes during pregnancy in multiple sclerosis. Profiling relied on immunoSEQ multiplex PCR, and the TCRdb table lists in-frame clones only, not all of them. The profile shows tens of thousands of clones, over 80% of them singletons. This material consisted of peripheral blood, taken in the third trimester of pregnancy. These receptors were taken from a female donor in good health, enrolled as a control in a pregnancy study.

This chain uses TRBV4-1 with TRBJ1-3; TRBD1 agrees at 9 bases. Germline CDR1 reads MGHRA; CDR2 reads YSYEKL. Losses at the gene ends were 1 base for V and 4 bases for J; bases not matched to a gene: 8. The CDR3 loop spans 17 amino acids. The CDR3 protein is CASSQGTGTGFGNTIYF. DNA for the CDR3: TGCGCCAGCAGCCAAGGTACGGGGACAGGGTTCGGAAACACCATATATTTT.

This sequence joins TRBV7-3 and TRBJ1-2; TRBD1 agrees at 7 bases. Trimming removed 4 bases from V and 6 bases from J; junction bases left unmatched: 2. This CDR3 spans 12 amino acids. Looked up from germline, CDR1 is SGHTA and CDR2 is FQGTGA. The CDR3 nucleotides are TGTGCCAGCAGCTCCGGGACAGATGGCTACACCTTC. Protein sequence: CASSSGTDGYTF.

The CDR3 nucleotides read TGTGCCAGCAGCTTGGGGGACAGCCTACAAGAGACCCAGTACTTC. Amino acid sequence: CASSLGDSLQETQYF. This chain connects TRBV5-4 to TRBJ2-5; the match to TRBD1 covers 7 bases. The germline V gene encodes CDR1 SGHNT and CDR2 YYREEE (reference sequence). The V gene end was trimmed by 0 bases and the J gene end by 2 bases; junction bases not matched to a gene: 4. This CDR3 comprises 15 residues.

V usage is TRBV7-9 and J usage is TRBJ2-6; 12 nucleotides match TRBD1. The CDR3 totals 17 residues. CDR1 and CDR2 from the germline V gene are SEHNR and FQNEAQ (reference sequence). J lost 4 bases, V lost 4 bases, and 5 bases had no gene match. CDR3 sequence (DNA): TGTGCCAGCAGCTCGGGACAGGGGGCTACAGGGGCCAACGTCCTGACTTTC. This sequence encodes CASSSGQGATGANVLTF.

The J gene is TRBJ1-2, the V gene TRBV4-3; D unresolved. Trimming removed 1 base from V and 1 base from J, with 13 bases in between. Germline V gene data show CDR1 as LGHNA and CDR2 as YSLEER. This CDR3 comprises 16 residues. CDR3 in DNA: TGCGCCAGCAGCCAAGCTCGGGTACTCAGTAACTATGGCTACACCTTC. Amino acid sequence: CASSQARVLSNYGYTF.

The rearrangement uses TRBV28 and TRBJ1-1, with 7 bases identical to TRBD1. The germline CDR1 and CDR2 sequences are MDHEN and SYDVKM. J lost 1 base, V lost 7 bases, and 9 bases had no gene match. This CDR3 contains 15 residues. This chain's CDR3 is CASTWAGGTNTEAFF. The CDR3, as DNA: TGTGCCAGCACCTGGGCAGGGGGGACGAACACTGAAGCTTTCTTT.

This chain connects TRBV19 to TRBJ2-1; TRBD2 matches 10 bases. Trimming removed 2 bases from V and 1 base from J; junction bases left unmatched: 11. This CDR3 region has 19 residues. Germline CDR1 reads LNHDA; CDR2 reads SQIVND (reference sequence). The CDR3 sequence is CASSIKSGGAGWSYNEQFF. The CDR3 DNA reads TGTGCCAGTAGTATAAAAAGCGGGGGGGCCGGATGGTCCTACAATGAGCAGTTCTTC.

The rearrangement joins TRBV27 to TRBJ1-4; 8 nucleotides match TRBD1. The CDR3 is 14 residues long. CDR1 is MNHEY and CDR2 is SMNVEV in the germline V gene (reference sequence). J was trimmed by 7 bases and V by 2 bases; bases with no gene match: 3. As DNA, the CDR3 is TGTGCCAGCAGTTTACAGGGGGCAGGTGAAAAACTGTTTTTT. It translates to CASSLQGAGEKLFF.

This chain links TRBV12-5 with TRBJ2-1; 7 bases are shared with TRBD1. The V gene's germline CDR1 is LGHNT and CDR2 FRNRAP. Unmatched junction bases numbered 5, after V lost 1 base and J lost 5 bases. The CDR3 has 15 amino acids. Here the CDR3 reads CASGLGTGYHNEQFF. As DNA, the CDR3 is TGTGCTAGTGGTTTGGGGACAGGTTATCACAATGAGCAGTTCTTC.

This clone was picked up one time. The chain combines TRBV10-1 with TRBJ2-3, with D hard to call. The germline V gene encodes CDR1 WNHNN and CDR2 SYGVQD (reference sequence). This CDR3 spans 11 amino acids. The V gene lost 3 bases and the J gene lost 8 bases, with 6 bases spanning the gap. The CDR3 DNA is TGCGCCAGCAGTGATGTTAGTACGCAGTATTTT. This sequence encodes CASSDVSTQYF.

The rearrangement uses TRBV19 and TRBJ2-1; 8 nucleotides match TRBD2. The CDR3 sequence is 15 residues long. V shed 3 bases and J 3 bases; nucleotides not matched to a gene: 4. CDR1 and CDR2 (germline): LNHDA, SQIVND (reference sequence). In DNA form, the CDR3 reads TGTGCCAGTAGTATCGAACTAGCGGACTACAATGAGCAGTTCTTC. Protein: CASSIELADYNEQFF.

J is TRBJ2-1 and V is TRBV5-8; the D gene is possibly TRBD1 (5 bases). CDR3 length: 13 residues. Germline V gene data show CDR1 as SGHTS and CDR2 as YDEGEE. The V end lost 6 bases, the J end lost 7 bases, and 14 bases lay between the germline ends. The CDR3 region is CASNRRDSNEQFF. For the CDR3, the DNA is TGTGCCAGCAACCGCCGCGACAGTAATGAGCAGTTCTTC.

Here the CDR3 reads CASRPGIRGTNYGYTF. The CDR3 DNA reads TGCGCCAGCAGGCCCGGAATCAGGGGGACTAACTATGGCTACACCTTC. The rearrangement uses TRBV5-1 and TRBJ1-2; 7 positions match TRBD1. This CDR3 has 16 residues. J gave up 0 bases and V 5 bases, and 10 bases lay outside the gene matches. CDR1 is SGHRS and CDR2 is YFSETQ in the germline V gene.

This clone was observed once. V is TRBV27 and J is TRBJ2-7; 7 bases agree with TRBD1. The CDR3 sequence is 11 residues long. V dropped 10 bases and J dropped 3; count of bases not matched to a gene: 3. CDR1 is MNHEY, CDR2 SMNVEV, per germline (reference sequence). In DNA form, the CDR3 reads TGTGCCACTTGGACAGGCTACGAGCAGTACTTC. Translation gives CATWTGYEQYF.

The CDR3 is CASSQDSSTSNYNEQFF. The CDR3 coding sequence is TGCGCCAGCAGCCAAGATTCTTCGACTAGCAACTACAATGAGCAGTTCTTC. The chain couples TRBV4-3 to TRBJ2-1; 7 nucleotides line up with TRBD2. The length of the CDR3 is 17 residues. Trimming cost V 0 bases and J 3 bases; bases outside gene matches: 8. The V gene's germline CDR1 is LGHNA and CDR2 YSLEER.

V is TRBV7-3 and J is TRBJ2-3; D is undetermined. CDR3 length: 12 residues. The V and J ends lost 5 bases and 5 bases respectively, with 8 bases between them. CDR1 and CDR2 (germline): SGHTA, FQGTGA. The CDR3 sequence: CASSIPGDTQYF. CDR3 in DNA: TGTGCCAGCAGCATACCCGGAGATACGCAGTATTTT. The full variable domain, completed using reference TRBV7-3 and TRBJ2-3, is GAGVSQTPSNKVTEKGKYVELRCDPISGHTALYWYRQSLGQGPEFLIYFQGTGAADDSGLPNDRFFAVRPEGSVSTLKIQRTERGDSAVYLCASSIPGDTQYFGPGTRLTVL.

With respect to this clone: The sample holds other DNA sequences that translate to the same CDR3. The chain is built from TRBV2 and TRBJ2-7; D may be TRBD2 (6 bases). Germline CDR1 is SNHLY and CDR2 is FYNNEI. The CDR3 spans 14 residues. V lost 5 bases, J lost 2 bases, and 13 bases lay in between. The CDR3 bases are TGTGCCAGCAGTTATTGGCGGGGCGCCTACGAGCAGTACTTC. Its translation: CASSYWRGAYEQYF.

The CDR3 DNA reads TGTGCCAGCAGCGCGCGACAGGCAACTAATGAAAAACTGTTTTTT. Protein sequence: CASSARQATNEKLFF. The chain couples TRBV11-2 to TRBJ1-4; a weak D match, TRBD1 (6 bases). CDR1 and CDR2 from the germline V gene are SGHAT and FQNNGV. Trimming cost V 5 bases and J 0 bases, with 10 bases left between them. This CDR3 region has 15 residues.

This rearrangement joins TRBV9 to TRBJ2-5; TRBD1 agrees at 8 bases. The CDR3 contains 17 residues. From germline, CDR1 is SGDLS and CDR2 YYNGEE. V trimming: 0 bases; J trimming: 1 base; junction bases outside the gene matches: 8. The CDR3 reads CASSVAAGGSFQETQYF. The CDR3 DNA reads as TGTGCCAGCAGCGTAGCTGCAGGGGGCTCCTTCCAAGAGACCCAGTACTTC.

The chain links TRBV30 to TRBJ2-3; a weak D match, TRBD1 (5 bases). The germline V gene encodes CDR1 GTSNPN and CDR2 SVGIG (reference sequence). The CDR3 runs 15 residues. Trimming left V 2 bases short and J 2 bases short, with 14 bases between. The CDR3: CAWSQGEGFTDTQYF. The CDR3, as DNA: TGTGCCTGGAGTCAAGGGGAAGGATTCACAGATACGCAGTATTTT.

This clone was observed at least ten times. V usage is TRBV19 and J usage is TRBJ1-2; 8 nucleotides match TRBD1. The ends lost 3 bases at V and 8 bases at J; junction bases unmatched: 5. Germline V gene lookup returns CDR1 LNHDA and CDR2 SQIVND (reference sequence). The CDR3 spans 13 residues. CDR3 nucleotides: TGTGCCAGTAGTATGGACAGGGTTCGAGGCTACACCTTC. Amino acids: CASSMDRVRGYTF.

The chain carries TRBV5-6 and TRBJ2-1; TRBD2 matches at 12 bases. Germline loops: CDR1 SGHDT, CDR2 YYEEEE. V shed 4 bases, J shed 15 bases, and the junction held 17 bases outside the gene matches. The length of the CDR3 is 16 residues. The CDR3 coding sequence is TGTGCCAGCAGCCCTAGGACGACTAGCGGGGGCCCGTGGCCGTTCTTC. Translation gives CASSPRTTSGGPWPFF.

V gene TRBV7-3 combines with J gene TRBJ2-2; 12 bases are a match to TRBD2. Germline V lookup: CDR1 SGHTA, CDR2 FQGTGA. The J segment lost 6 bases and the V segment lost 5 bases, leaving 10 bases of the junction unmatched. The CDR3 runs 17 residues. DNA of the CDR3: TGTGCCAGCAGCCGGACTAGCGGGACTCAGTTGCCCGGGGAGCTGTTTTTT. Protein sequence: CASSRTSGTQLPGELFF.

The rearrangement links TRBV7-2 to TRBJ2-1; no clear D. Trimming stripped 5 bases from V and 4 bases from J, with 21 bases between. This CDR3 comprises 17 residues. Germline V gene data show CDR1 as SGHTA and CDR2 as FQGNSA. The chain's CDR3 is CASSRPLVPSPYNEQFF. Here the CDR3 DNA reads TGTGCCAGCAGCCGCCCTCTAGTCCCCTCCCCTTACAATGAGCAGTTCTTC.

V and J are TRBV21-1 and TRBJ1-1; TRBD1 is the table's D call, not checked against the DNA. TRBV21-1 is assigned pseudogene status. This CDR3 has 18 amino acids. CDR3 residues: CASSSETVCFPMNTEAFF. In nucleotides, the CDR3 is TGTGCCAGCAGCAGCGAGACAGTTTGCTTCCCGATGAACACTGAAGCTTTCTTT.

The V gene is TRBV15, the J gene TRBJ1-1, with D perhaps matching TRBD1 (5 bases). CDR1 LNHNV and CDR2 YYDKDF come from the germline V gene (reference sequence). V lost 0 bases to trimming and J lost 5 bases, with 16 bases between them. The CDR3 contains 16 residues. CDR3 region: CATSRDAGDSRTEAFF. CDR3 DNA: TGTGCCACCAGCAGAGATGCGGGGGACTCGCGGACTGAAGCTTTCTTT. Supplemented by reference TRBV15 and TRBJ1-1, the full variable domain reads DAMVIQNPRYQVTQFGKPVTLSCSQTLNHNVMYWYQQKSSQAPKLLFHYYDKDFNNEADTPDNFQSRRPNTSFCFLDIRSPGLGDTAMYLCATSRDAGDSRTEAFFGQGTRLTVV.

This chain joins TRBV5-1 and TRBJ2-3, with 10 bases fitting TRBD1. This CDR3 spans 15 amino acids. Germline V gives CDR1 SGHRS, CDR2 YFSETQ. Trimming cost V 4 bases and J 4 bases; bases outside gene matches: 6. The CDR3 DNA is TGCGCCAGCAGCACCGGGACAGGGGATTCAGATACGCAGTATTTT. As protein: CASSTGTGDSDTQYF.

This chain connects TRBV18 to TRBJ2-7; TRBD1 matches at 9 bases. V gave up 4 bases and J gave up 11 bases; unmatched junction bases: 15. Germline assignment: CDR1 KGHSH and CDR2 LQKENI. CDR3 size: 15 residues. The CDR3 nucleotides read TGTGCCAGCTCACTCTCCGGGACAGGGCCATTGATGGAGTACTTC. As protein: CASSLSGTGPLMEYF. Together with reference TRBV18 and TRBJ2-7, the CDR3 gives the full variable domain: NAGVMQNPRHLVRRRGQEARLRCSPMKGHSHVYWYRQLPEEGLKFMVYLQKENIIDESGMPKERFSAEFPKEGPSILRIQQVVRGDSAAYFCASSLSGTGPLMEYFGPGTRLTVT.

J is TRBJ2-7 and V is TRBV6-1, with TRBD2 identical over 9 bases. V gave up 3 bases and J gave up 5 bases; unmatched junction bases: 14. The CDR3 consists of 17 residues. Per germline, CDR1 MNHNS and CDR2 SASEGT. CDR3 bases: TGTGCCAGCAGTGAGCAAACGGGCGGGGGGGCTAGTGACGAGCAGTACTTC. It translates to CASSEQTGGGASDEQYF.

V is TRBV29-1 and J is TRBJ1-3; 10 bases agree with TRBD1. Germline CDR1 and CDR2: SQVTM and ANQGSEA. CDR3 length: 14 residues. The ends lost 1 base at V and 4 bases at J; junction bases unmatched: 1. The CDR3 reads CSVEAGQGGNTIYF. The CDR3 region has the DNA TGCAGCGTTGAAGCGGGACAGGGGGGAAACACCATATATTTT.

CDR3: CASNLQYWILAGETDTQYF. The DNA of the CDR3 is TGTGCCAGCAATTTACAGTATTGGATACTAGCGGGCGAGACAGATACGCAGTATTTT. The chain combines TRBV5-6 with TRBJ2-3; TRBD2 matches 9 bases. V lost 6 bases to trimming and J lost 3 bases; unmatched junction nucleotides: 20. Germline CDR1 SGHDT, CDR2 YYEEEE. The length of the CDR3 is 19 residues.